The 2 T cell receptor beta chains below come from one sample, sequenced in a study of cytomegalovirus exposure and HLA in healthy donors. PCR primers comprised 60 Vbeta and 13 Jbeta primers. Sequencing was performed with immunoSEQ multiplex PCR; in TCRdb, only in-frame clones are kept and a portion is missing. The table has about 160,000 clones, about 77% seen once. Sequenced sample: PBMCs. These receptor sequences come from a man in his thirties or forties in good health and CMV-seronegative.

V gene TRBV7-3 combines with J gene TRBJ2-7; the match to TRBD2 covers 7 bases. Germline CDR1 and CDR2: SGHTA and FQGTGA. V dropped 5 bases and J dropped 2; count of bases not matched to a gene: 12. CDR3 length equals 16 residues. The CDR3 loop reads CASSPTSRGETYEQYF. CDR3 DNA sequence: TGTGCCAGCAGCCCAACCAGCCGGGGGGAGACCTACGAGCAGTACTTC.

This clone turned up a few times. V is TRBV6-4 and J is TRBJ2-1; 9 bases are shared with TRBD2. V lost 2 bases, J lost 5 bases, and 4 bases stayed unmatched. CDR3 length equals 15 residues. Germline V lookup: CDR1 MRHNA, CDR2 SNTAGT. DNA for the CDR3: TGTGCCAGCAGTGACGCTAGCGGGACCCACAATGAGCAGTTCTTC. Protein sequence: CASSDASGTHNEQFF.